Here is one TCR beta chain with its context. This clone was found a few times. The target of this receptor is not known. No quality values exist for individual bases; no much larger clone is one base distant. Library preparation used the immunoSEQ multiplex PCR assay. For the multiplex PCR, a mixture combining 60 forward primers for TCR Vbeta segments and 13 reverse primers for TCR Jbeta segments was used. A multiplex PCR assay on genomic DNA amplified the CDR3 region of rearranged TCR beta genes. The Illumina HiSeq System was used to sequence the amplified TCR beta libraries as 87-base-pair reads. On the authors' methods: A later analysis tallied 75 million to 95 million unique TCR beta chains across the 666 repertoires, and 10 million to 11 million of those chains were shared by two or more donors. Raw reads were error-corrected and collapsed into unique sequences by a nearest-neighbor algorithm in which closely related sequences were merged to remove PCR and sequencing errors. To assign V, D and J gene segments, CDR3 sequences were aligned to IMGT reference sequences. Each retained sequence needed at least a six-nucleotide match to both a V gene segment and a J gene segment. Rearrangements were called productive when the CDR3 lacked stop codons and stayed in frame with V and J; all others were non-productive. Following IMGT convention, CDR3 was defined as the stretch from the second conserved V-encoded cysteine up to the conserved J-encoded phenylalanine. The earlier analysis of approximately 590 of the donors excluded any sequence lacking an unambiguous match to a single V gene segment. In an earlier analysis of 587 of the donors, V segments were called functional above 56.7% productive rearrangements and were called segregating when the between-donor standard deviation exceeded 5%. A statistical classification framework was built to diagnose cytomegalovirus status from the catalog of TCR beta chain sequences. V and J gene assignment, in a later analysis, came from comparing TCR nucleotide sequences with IMGT/GENE-DB human TR gene sequences. In a later analysis, CDR3 sequences and most-parsimonious VDJ recombination scenarios were assigned using the TCRdist pipeline. In a later analysis, each TCR beta chain was defined by its CDR3 amino acid sequence together with its V-gene family, and reads lacking a unique V-gene family were excluded. To address suspected cross-contamination and a sequencing artifact, a later analysis removed around 590 highly shared, low-generation-probability nucleotide sequences. A later analysis calculated a clonal expansion index for each public chain from normalized within-repertoire ranks of inferred template counts. Generation probabilities in a later analysis came from a VDJ recombination model fitted to out-of-frame rearrangements, and those results were checked against IGoR. A later analysis scored TCR-TCR, TCR-HLA and TCR-CMV co-occurrence with hypergeometric tests, applying a repertoire-size bias correction to TCR pairs. To estimate false discovery rates, a later analysis permuted the HLA or CMV assignments 20 times. In a later analysis, co-occurring TCRs were grouped using DBSCAN, with TCRdist sequence similarity added in when clustering inside HLA-allele-positive subsets. For co-occurrence clustering, repertoires with fewer than 30,000 or more than 120,000 public chains were excluded, along with five repertoires with anomalous nucleotide sharing. TCRdb carries this immuneACCESS record with in-frame sequences only. Its versions omit some clonotypes, under half of them owing to an unresolved V gene in the studies checked, with the rest unexplained. V and J calls and clone size are those listed in that table; D and trimming were worked out from the DNA. Counted in this sample were under 120,000 clones; roughly three fifths of them appeared once. The biggest ten clones account for approximately 3.9% of the sample.

The cohort comprised some 730 healthy bone marrow donors. All cohort members were sampled while nominally healthy, although unrecorded immune exposures were likely present. The donor was CMV seropositive and was included in the group of 250 to 350 seropositive cohort members. Every donor gave a peripheral blood sample, and the peripheral blood mononuclear cells from that sample were used for TCR beta sequencing. Genomic DNA extraction from the blood cell samples was performed with the Qiagen DNeasy Blood Extraction Kit. The data are from a study of cytomegalovirus exposure and HLA in healthy donors (dated by TCRdb to about 2017). Concerning the study at large: In an earlier analysis of 450 to 750 of the donors, about 260 Gb of sequence data and approximately 100 million unique TCR beta sequences from 150 million to 200 million T cells were reported. Approximately 300 gigabases of sequencing data and around 87 million unique TCR sequences were included in an early release covering 550 to 800 HLA-typed donors. Of the roughly 400 genotyped donors, 75% to 85% were placed in the genetic ancestry cluster associated with self-reported Caucasian donors. The study aimed to test whether cataloging public T cell receptors could reveal signatures of past pathogen exposure. The study profiled the T cell repertoires of under 850 subjects by immunosequencing and related them to cytomegalovirus serostatus. Along with the approximately 650-subject first cohort, a separate validation cohort of approximately 110 different subjects was used. To predict cytomegalovirus infection status, the study brought together high-throughput TCR immunosequencing, statistical association of individual TCRs with disease status, and machine learning. A later analysis re-analyzed previously published TCR beta repertoires from about 600 donors and added high-resolution HLA genotyping to study TCR occurrence patterns. Rather than using new phenotypic data, the later analysis identified candidate immune exposures from TCR beta sequences and from how often those sequences occurred across donors. An earlier analysis of approximately 640 of the donors applied high-throughput TCR beta sequencing to assess whether each TCR beta V gene segment acted as functional or pseudogenic. Donor age, sex, ethnicity and CMV serostatus were compiled together with the repertoire data. In a later genetic analysis, genome-wide SNP genotypes for about 65% of the 666 donors were used, and that subset was treated as a discovery cohort. All discovery cohort repertoires had been generated on a single sequencing platform. Class I and class II HLA loci were covered by the typing at four-digit resolution. The number of typed donors differed by locus: about 620-630 for A, B, C, DRB1 and DQB1; some 540 for DQA1; approximately 600 for DPA1; and 450 to 480 for DPB1. Several DR-DQ haplotypes were handled as single units for association and clustering, since linkage in the cohort was strong. Among almost 400 genotyped donors of the cohort, an average of approximately 240,000 unique TCR beta nucleotide sequences were sequenced per donor, around 20% of them non-productive. What the study reported, not specific to this receptor: The authors suggested that the approach could potentially be generalized to other disease states and immunological phenotypes. A later analysis found that TCR association rates varied across HLA loci, with DRB1 alleles showing the most associated TCRs and HLA-C alleles the fewest. In a later analysis, HLA-associated TCR beta chains showed more clonal expansion and lower generation probabilities than non-associated chains that were equally common. Because the 87-base-pair reads could not distinguish some IMGT-functional V segments, including TRBV6-2 and TRBV6-3, those segments were excluded. In this cohort, only TCR beta chains were sequenced, and detectable features were limited by the absence of alpha or paired-chain data. Broadly in line with IMGT annotations, most TCR beta V segments showed up in productive rearrangements about 90% or about 30% of the time in an earlier analysis of 587 of the donors. In a later analysis, 16,951 TCR beta sequences were associated with specific HLA alleles at a false discovery rate of 0.05. A further reported finding was that TCR beta sequences accurately predicted the HLA-A and HLA-B alleles for most subjects in the first cohort. Cytomegalovirus status was reported to be diagnosed by the classifier with high specificity and sensitivity in both the original and validation cohorts. Immune exposure information for the cohort was limited to CMV serostatus. Three of the identified cytomegalovirus-associated TCR beta chains were confirmed in vitro to be specific for cytomegalovirus antigens. Because counts were too low, seventeen rarely observed V segments, including chromosome 9 orphons, were excluded from the earlier analysis of about 500 of the donors. According to a later analysis, most CMV-associated TCR beta chains appeared to be HLA-restricted, and the HLA associations seemed to be driven largely by CMV exposure. Correlated functional status among segregating V segments might be attributable to linkage disequilibrium, but an unknown experimental factor could not be ruled out. The sequencing pipeline was judged likely to have produced a cluster of highly shared sequence variants as a technical artifact. Across donors, most TCR sequences were observed very rarely, whereas some public TCRs were present in many individuals. When HLA alleles, especially DR and DQ, strongly co-occurred, attributing TCR associations to individual alleles was difficult. The presence/absence analyses assumed that sequencing depth was roughly uniform across donors, and that assumption may not be true. HLA typing was unavailable for some donors at each locus, so association tests used only the typed subset. The study gave a list of some 150 TCR beta chains associated with cytomegalovirus. V-gene and J-gene trimming of TCR beta chains was associated with a missense DCLRE1C variant in a later genetic analysis, and the association was replicated in an independent cohort. In a later analysis, several top co-occurrence clusters were reported to appear linked to parvovirus B19, influenza, CMV and Epstein-Barr virus. In a later genetic analysis, fewer N-insertions in productive TCRs were reported among donors in an Asian-associated ancestry cluster than the roughly 710-donor mean.

Including the terminal cysteine and phenylalanine, the CDR3 comprises 14 residues. Just the 42-base CDR3 DNA is kept, in frame starting at base 1. Reading the germline V gene (reference sequence) gives CDR1 SGHNT and CDR2 YYREEE. The junction shows trimming of 4 bases on V and 1 base on J, plus 9 bases between the germline ends. Sequencing was performed on PBMCs. This TCR was sampled from a man aged 25 to 40 in good health and CMV-seropositive. The V gene is TRBV5-4 and the J gene is TRBJ1-3; no D gene is confidently identified. The DNA sequence is TGTGCCAGCAGCCCCGGTTATTCTGGAAACACCATATATTTT. Its amino acids are CASSPGYSGNTIYF.